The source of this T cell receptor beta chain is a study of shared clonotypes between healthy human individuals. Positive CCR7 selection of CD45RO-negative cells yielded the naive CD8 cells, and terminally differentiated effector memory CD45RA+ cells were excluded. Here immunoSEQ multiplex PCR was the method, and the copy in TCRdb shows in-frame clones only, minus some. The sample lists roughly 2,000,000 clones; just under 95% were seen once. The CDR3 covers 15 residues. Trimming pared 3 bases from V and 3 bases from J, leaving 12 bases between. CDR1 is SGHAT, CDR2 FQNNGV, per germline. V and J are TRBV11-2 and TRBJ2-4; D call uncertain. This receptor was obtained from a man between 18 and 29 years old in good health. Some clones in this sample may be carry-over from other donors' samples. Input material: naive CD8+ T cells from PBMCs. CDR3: CASSFDPFGKNIQYF. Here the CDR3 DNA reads TGTGCCAGCAGCTTTGACCCTTTCGGCAAAAACATTCAGTACTTC.